This entry describes one TCR delta chain. This record belongs to a study of gamma-delta chains in newborns, infants, children. Study background: Microbial exposure reportedly drives polyclonal innate γδ T cell expansion after birth.

TCRdb redid clone calling on the reads using CATT. The table includes roughly 4,400 delta-chain clones, under 40% detected once. Losses at the gene ends were 0 bases for V and 8 bases for J; bases not matched to a gene: 36. This CDR3 contains 24 residues. The germline CDR1 and CDR2 sequences are TSWWSYY and QGS. Sequencing was performed on blood. This TCR was recovered from a child who received the measles vaccine. The chain recombines TRDV1 with TRDJ1; TRDD3 aligns across 7 bases. In nucleotides, the CDR3 is TGTGCTCTTGGGGAACTCAAAAAGGGCGTCATGTACTTGTTAGAGGGTCACTGGGGAAACAAACTCATCTTT. This sequence encodes CALGELKKGVMYLLEGHWGNKLIF.